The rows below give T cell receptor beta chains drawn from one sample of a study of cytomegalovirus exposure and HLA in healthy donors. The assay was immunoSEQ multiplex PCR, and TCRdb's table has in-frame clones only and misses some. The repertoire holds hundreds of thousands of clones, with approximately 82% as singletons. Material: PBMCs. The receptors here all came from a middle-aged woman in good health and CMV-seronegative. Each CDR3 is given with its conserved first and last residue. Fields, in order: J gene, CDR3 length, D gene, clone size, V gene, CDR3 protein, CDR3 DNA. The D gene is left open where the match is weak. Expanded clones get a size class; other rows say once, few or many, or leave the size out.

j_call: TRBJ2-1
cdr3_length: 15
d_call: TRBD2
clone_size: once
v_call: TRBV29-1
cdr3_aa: CSVESSGGPSNEQFF
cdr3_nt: TGCAGCGTTGAATCGAGCGGGGGCCCCTCCAATGAGCAGTTCTTC

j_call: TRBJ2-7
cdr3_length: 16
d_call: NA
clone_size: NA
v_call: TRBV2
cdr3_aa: CASSERGRGTSYEQYF
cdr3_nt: TGTGCCAGCAGTGAAAGGGGGAGGGGCACCTCCTACGAGCAGTACTTC

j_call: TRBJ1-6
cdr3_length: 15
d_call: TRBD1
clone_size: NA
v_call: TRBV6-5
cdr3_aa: CASSPGTGGLSPLHF
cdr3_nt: TGTGCCAGCAGCCCCGGGACAGGGGGTTTGTCACCCCTCCACTTT

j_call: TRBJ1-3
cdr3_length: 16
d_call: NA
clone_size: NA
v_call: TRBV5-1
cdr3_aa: CASSGRRGGFGNTIYF
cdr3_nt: TGCGCCAGCAGCGGACGAAGGGGGGGCTTTGGAAACACCATATATTTT

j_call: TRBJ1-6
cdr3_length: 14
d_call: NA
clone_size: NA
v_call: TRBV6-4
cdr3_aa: CASSTTAGNSPLHF
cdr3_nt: TGTGCCAGCAGCACTACCGCCGGGAATTCACCCCTCCACTTT

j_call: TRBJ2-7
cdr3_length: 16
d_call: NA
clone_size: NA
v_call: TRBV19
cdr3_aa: CASSVRRGLAAYEQYF
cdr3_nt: TGTGCCAGTAGTGTCCGGCGGGGTCTCGCTGCCTACGAGCAGTACTTC

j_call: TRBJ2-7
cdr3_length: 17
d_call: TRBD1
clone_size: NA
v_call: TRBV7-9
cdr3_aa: CASSLATRGGRSYEQYF
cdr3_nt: TGTGCCAGCAGCTTAGCCACTAGAGGGGGCAGGTCCTACGAGCAGTACTTC

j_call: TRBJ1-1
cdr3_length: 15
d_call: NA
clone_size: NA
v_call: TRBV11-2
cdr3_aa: CASSFSGNRNTEAFF
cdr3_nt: TGTGCCAGCAGCTTCAGCGGGAACCGGAACACTGAAGCTTTCTTT

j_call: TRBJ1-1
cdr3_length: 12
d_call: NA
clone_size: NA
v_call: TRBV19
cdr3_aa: CASSDSGTEAFF
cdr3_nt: TGTGCCAGTAGTGATTCAGGAACTGAAGCTTTCTTT

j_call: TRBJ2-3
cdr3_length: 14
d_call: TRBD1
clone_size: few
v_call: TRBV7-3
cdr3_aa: CASSRDRDTDTQYF
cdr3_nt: TGTGCCAGCAGCCGAGACAGGGACACAGATACGCAGTATTTT

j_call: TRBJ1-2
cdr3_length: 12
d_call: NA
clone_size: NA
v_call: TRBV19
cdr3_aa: CASSTGTYGYTF
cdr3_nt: TGTGCCAGTTCTACAGGTACATATGGCTACACCTTC

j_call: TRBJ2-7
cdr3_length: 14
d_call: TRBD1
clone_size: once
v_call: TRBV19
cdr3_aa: CASSTDRGYYEQYF
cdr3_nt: TGTGCCAGTAGTACCGACAGGGGTTACTACGAGCAGTACTTC

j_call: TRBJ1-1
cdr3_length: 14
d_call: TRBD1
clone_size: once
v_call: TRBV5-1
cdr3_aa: CASSFTGGNTEAFF
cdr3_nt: TGCGCCAGCAGCTTTACAGGGGGTAACACTGAAGCTTTCTTT

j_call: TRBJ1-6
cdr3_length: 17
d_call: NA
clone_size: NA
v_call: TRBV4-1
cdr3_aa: CASSQADSGSYNSPLHF
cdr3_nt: TGCGCCAGCAGCCAAGCAGACAGTGGCTCCTATAATTCACCCCTCCACTTT

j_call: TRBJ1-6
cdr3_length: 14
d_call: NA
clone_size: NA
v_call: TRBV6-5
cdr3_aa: CASSWTEGNSPLHF
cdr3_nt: TGTGCCAGCAGTTGGACGGAGGGCAATTCACCCCTCCACTTT

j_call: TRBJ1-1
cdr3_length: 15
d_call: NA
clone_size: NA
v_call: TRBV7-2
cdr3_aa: CASSLGGVADTEAFF
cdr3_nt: TGTGCCAGCAGCTTAGGGGGGGTTGCGGACACTGAAGCTTTCTTT

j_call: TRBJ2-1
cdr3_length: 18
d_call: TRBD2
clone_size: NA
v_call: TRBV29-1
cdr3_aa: CGVRTGTSGGDGWNEQFF
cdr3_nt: TGCGGCGTTCGAACCGGGACTAGCGGCGGGGACGGATGGAATGAGCAGTTCTTC

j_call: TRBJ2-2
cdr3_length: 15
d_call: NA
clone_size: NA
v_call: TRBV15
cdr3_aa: CATSFRDYNTGELFF
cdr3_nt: TGTGCCACCAGCTTCAGGGATTATAACACCGGGGAGCTGTTTTTT

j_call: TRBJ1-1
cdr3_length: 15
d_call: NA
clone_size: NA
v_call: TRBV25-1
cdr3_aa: CASSTLGGGNTEAFF
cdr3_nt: TGTGCCAGCAGTACCCTCGGGGGGGGGAACACTGAAGCTTTCTTT

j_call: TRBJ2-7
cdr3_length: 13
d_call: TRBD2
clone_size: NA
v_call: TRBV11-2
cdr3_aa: CASSLGTSGEQYF
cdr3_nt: TGTGCCAGCAGTCTCGGGACTAGCGGCGAGCAGTACTTC

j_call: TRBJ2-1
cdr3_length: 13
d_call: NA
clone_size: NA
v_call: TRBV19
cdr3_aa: CASSIRLSNEQFF
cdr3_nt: TGTGCCAGTAGTATACGACTATCGAATGAGCAGTTCTTC

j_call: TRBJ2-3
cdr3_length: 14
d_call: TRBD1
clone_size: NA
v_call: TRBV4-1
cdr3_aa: CASSQTDRVDTQYF
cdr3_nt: TGCGCCAGCAGCCAAACCGACAGGGTAGATACGCAGTATTTT

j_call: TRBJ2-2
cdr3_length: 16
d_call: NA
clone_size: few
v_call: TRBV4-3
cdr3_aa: CASSQGMGANTGELFF
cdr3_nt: TGCGCCAGCAGCCAAGGGATGGGCGCGAACACCGGGGAGCTGTTTTTT

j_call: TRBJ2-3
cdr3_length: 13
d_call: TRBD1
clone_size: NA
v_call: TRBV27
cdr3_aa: CASSRGRPDTQYF
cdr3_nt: TGTGCCAGCAGCAGGGGGCGCCCAGATACGCAGTATTTT

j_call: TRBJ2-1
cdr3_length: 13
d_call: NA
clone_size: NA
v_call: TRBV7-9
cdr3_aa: CASSSLVDSEQFF
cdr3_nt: TGTGCCAGCAGCTCCCTCGTGGACAGTGAGCAGTTCTTC

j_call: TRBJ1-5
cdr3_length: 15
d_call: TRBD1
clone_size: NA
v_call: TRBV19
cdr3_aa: CASIDRGYSNQPQHF
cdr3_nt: TGTGCCAGTATAGACAGGGGATATAGCAATCAGCCCCAGCATTTT

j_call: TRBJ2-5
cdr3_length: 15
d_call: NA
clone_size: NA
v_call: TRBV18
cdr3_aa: CASSPFREDQETQYF
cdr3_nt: TGTGCCAGCTCACCGTTTAGAGAAGACCAAGAGACCCAGTACTTC

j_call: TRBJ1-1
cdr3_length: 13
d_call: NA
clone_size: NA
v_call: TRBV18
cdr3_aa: CASSSAGNTEAFF
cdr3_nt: TGTGCCAGCTCATCCGCAGGAAACACTGAAGCTTTCTTT

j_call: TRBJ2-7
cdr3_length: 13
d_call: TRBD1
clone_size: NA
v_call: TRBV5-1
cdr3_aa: CASSFDRVYEQYF
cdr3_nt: TGCGCCAGCAGTTTCGACAGGGTTTACGAGCAGTACTTC

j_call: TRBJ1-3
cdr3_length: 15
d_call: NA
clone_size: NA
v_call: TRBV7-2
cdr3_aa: CASSLFSGTGNTIYF
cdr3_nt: TGTGCCAGCAGCTTATTTTCGGGGACTGGAAACACCATATATTTT

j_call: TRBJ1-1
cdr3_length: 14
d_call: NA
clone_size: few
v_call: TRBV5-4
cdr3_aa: CASSTQDMNTEAFF
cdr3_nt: TGTGCCAGCAGCACCCAAGACATGAACACTGAAGCTTTCTTT

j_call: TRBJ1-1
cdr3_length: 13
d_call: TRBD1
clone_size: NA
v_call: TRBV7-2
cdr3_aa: CASSLERGQAAFF
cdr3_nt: TGTGCCAGCAGCTTAGAGAGGGGACAGGCAGCTTTCTTT

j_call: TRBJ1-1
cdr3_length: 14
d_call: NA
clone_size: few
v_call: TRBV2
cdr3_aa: CASLPGHMNTEAFF
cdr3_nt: TGTGCCAGCCTTCCCGGACATATGAACACTGAAGCTTTCTTT

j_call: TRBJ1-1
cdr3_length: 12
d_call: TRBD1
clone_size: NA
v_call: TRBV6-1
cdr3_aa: CASSRDRSGAFF
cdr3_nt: TGTGCCAGCAGTCGGGACAGGTCCGGGGCTTTCTTT

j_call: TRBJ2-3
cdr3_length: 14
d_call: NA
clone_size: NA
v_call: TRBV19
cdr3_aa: CASSRYPETDTQYF
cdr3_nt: TGTGCCAGTAGTCGTTATCCCGAGACAGATACGCAGTATTTT

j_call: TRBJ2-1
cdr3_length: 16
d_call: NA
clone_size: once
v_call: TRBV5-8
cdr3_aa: CASSFGRARVSDEQFF
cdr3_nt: TGTGCCAGCAGCTTTGGCCGAGCCAGGGTTTCGGATGAGCAGTTCTTC

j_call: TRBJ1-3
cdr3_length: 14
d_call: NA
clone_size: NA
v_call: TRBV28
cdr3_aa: CASSPPYSGNTIYF
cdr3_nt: TGTGCCAGCAGTCCCCCGTACTCTGGAAACACCATATATTTT

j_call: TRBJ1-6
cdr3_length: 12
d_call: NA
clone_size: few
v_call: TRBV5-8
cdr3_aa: CASSLGSVPLHF
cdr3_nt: TGTGCCAGCAGCTTGGGATCAGTTCCCCTCCACTTT

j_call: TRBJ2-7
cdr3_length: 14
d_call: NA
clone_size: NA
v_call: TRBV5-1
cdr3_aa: CAGSLQPGPYEQYF
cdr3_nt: TGCGCCGGCAGCTTGCAGCCAGGGCCCTACGAGCAGTACTTC

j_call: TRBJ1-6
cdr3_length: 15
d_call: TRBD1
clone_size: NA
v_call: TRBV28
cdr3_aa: CASTFRDRVGSPLHF
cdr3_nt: TGTGCCAGCACCTTCAGAGACAGGGTAGGGTCACCCCTCCACTTT